Following are 21 T cell receptor beta chains from one sample sequenced in a study of cytomegalovirus exposure and HLA in healthy donors. 60 Vbeta and 13 Jbeta primers were used in PCR. Sequencing used immunoSEQ multiplex PCR; TCRdb keeps in-frame clones, though not all of them. The sample contains some 200,000 clones, 65% to 80% of which appear only once. The material sequenced was PBMCs. The receptors were gathered from a girl aged 2-15 years in good health and CMV-seronegative.

This sequence joins TRBV5-1 and TRBJ2-5; D perhaps matches TRBD1 (7 bases). V was pared by 0 bases and J by 3 bases, with 15 bases between. CDR3 length equals 16 residues. Germline loops: CDR1 SGHRS, CDR2 YFSETQ. The CDR3 protein is CASSLGARGEEETQYF. In DNA, the CDR3 is TGCGCCAGCAGCTTGGGGGCCAGGGGGGAGGAAGAGACCCAGTACTTC.

The chain couples TRBV4-1 to TRBJ2-1, with TRBD1 matching over 7 bases. Germline CDR1 is MGHRA and CDR2 is YSYEKL. Trimming at V came to 1 base and at J to 10 bases, leaving 4 bases not matched to a gene. This CDR3 is built from 13 residues. The CDR3 spells CASSQGQGYEQFF. Written as DNA, the CDR3 is TGCGCCAGCAGCCAAGGACAGGGTTACGAGCAGTTCTTC.

The chain is built from TRBV28 and TRBJ2-6, with D perhaps matching TRBD2 (6 bases). Germline CDR1 MDHEN, CDR2 SYDVKM. The CDR3 length is 16 residues. With 6 bases removed from V and 0 bases from J, the gap between germline ends came to 12 bases. CDR3 nucleotides: TGTGCCAGCAGGAATGCGGGGAGCTCTGGGGCCAACGTCCTGACTTTC. Amino acids: CASRNAGSSGANVLTF.

The chain is built from TRBV29-1 and TRBJ2-3; D not certain. The germline CDR1 and CDR2 sequences are SQVTM and ANQGSEA. V gave up 3 bases and J gave up 0 bases, with 10 bases separating them. The CDR3 spans 14 residues. The CDR3 DNA follows: TGCAGCGTTGATCCCAGGCCTAGCACAGATACGCAGTATTTT. As protein: CSVDPRPSTDTQYF.

This clone has a single count. The chain combines TRBV7-9 with TRBJ1-1; no clear D gene. This CDR3 is built from 13 residues. The V gene's germline CDR1 is SEHNR and CDR2 FQNEAQ (reference sequence). Trimming cost V 5 bases and J 0 bases, with 7 bases left between them. DNA of the CDR3: TGTGCCAGCAGCAATCAGGTGAACACTGAAGCTTTCTTT. Translated, it gives CASSNQVNTEAFF.

The genes are TRBV12-5 and TRBJ2-2; D possibly corresponds to TRBD1 (6 bases). V lost 5 bases and J lost 6, with 19 bases in between. The CDR3 has 16 amino acids. Per germline, CDR1 LGHNT and CDR2 FRNRAP. The CDR3 DNA is TGTGCTAGTGGTCTTGGCGGACAGATAACACCCGGGGAGCTGTTTTTT. This translates into CASGLGGQITPGELFF.

This clone appeared a few times. The chain couples TRBV5-1 to TRBJ2-7, with D maybe TRBD2 (5 bases). The ends were cut back, 1 base at V and 0 bases at J, with 8 bases in the middle. The CDR3 totals 14 residues. CDR1 is SGHRS, CDR2 YFSETQ, per germline. CDR3: CASSLSGSSYEQYF. DNA for the CDR3: TGCGCCAGCAGCTTGAGCGGAAGCTCCTACGAGCAGTACTTC.

Concerning this clone: The same CDR3 arises from other DNA sequences in this sample as well. V gene TRBV19 combines with J gene TRBJ2-2, with D maybe TRBD2 (5 bases). The CDR3 consists of 14 residues. Trimming stripped 3 bases from V and 1 base from J, with 6 bases between. Germline CDR1 is LNHDA and CDR2 is SQIVND (reference sequence). Here the CDR3 reads CASSIEGNTGELFF. CDR3 sequence (DNA): TGTGCCAGTAGTATCGAGGGGAACACCGGGGAGCTGTTTTTT.

The genes are TRBV5-6 and TRBJ2-3, with TRBD2 matching 7 bases. The germline V gene encodes CDR1 SGHDT and CDR2 YYEEEE. V lost 4 bases and J lost 2; bases outside the gene matches: 10. The CDR3 totals 16 residues. This CDR3 reads CASSQNGLDHTDTQYF. In DNA form, the CDR3 reads TGTGCCAGCAGCCAAAATGGACTAGACCACACAGATACGCAGTATTTT.

This clone was recorded once. The chain employs TRBV6-1 and TRBJ1-2, with D possibly matching TRBD1 (5 bases). CDR1 is MNHNS, CDR2 SASEGT, per germline. Trimming cost V 5 bases and J 8 bases, with 15 bases left between them. This CDR3 is built from 13 residues. CDR3 nucleotide sequence: TGTGCCAGCAGTATTGACAGTGCGGACGGCTACACCTTC. Translation gives CASSIDSADGYTF.

The chain is built from TRBV7-2 and TRBJ1-6; tentative D call: TRBD1 (5 bases). CDR3 length equals 15 residues. Trimming took off 5 bases at V and 3 bases at J, with 11 bases between the two ends. CDR1 is SGHTA and CDR2 is FQGNSA in the germline V gene. CDR3 nucleotide sequence: TGTGCCAGCAGCCCCGGGCAGGGCTATAATTCACCCCTCCACTTT. It specifies CASSPGQGYNSPLHF.

This chain links TRBV9 with TRBJ2-5; TRBD2 agrees at 9 bases. The CDR3 length is 15 residues. The V gene end was trimmed by 0 bases and the J gene end by 3 bases; junction bases not matched to a gene: 3. Germline V gene lookup returns CDR1 SGDLS and CDR2 YYNGEE. CDR3 residues: CASSVAASGKETQYF. In nucleotides, the CDR3 is TGTGCCAGCAGCGTAGCCGCTAGCGGGAAAGAGACCCAGTACTTC. Looking up the rest from reference TRBV9 and TRBJ2-5 gives the full variable domain: DSGVTQTPKHLITATGQRVTLRCSPRSGDLSVYWYQQSLDQGLQFLIQYYNGEERAKGNILERFSAQQFPDLHSELNLSSLELGDSALYFCASSVAASGKETQYFGPGTRLLVL.

This sequence joins TRBV6-1 and TRBJ2-5, with D possibly TRBD2 on 5 matching bases. The CDR3 spans 15 residues. V lost 1 base to trimming and J lost 5 bases, with 14 bases between them. The germline V gene has CDR1 MNHNS and CDR2 SASEGT. The CDR3 here is CASSEDPGWVETQYF. CDR3 in DNA: TGTGCCAGCAGTGAAGATCCGGGATGGGTCGAGACCCAGTACTTC.

This rearrangement joins TRBV5-1 to TRBJ2-1, with D possibly being TRBD2 (5 bases). This CDR3 is 13 amino acids long. Trimming removed 9 bases at V and 0 bases at J, with 10 bases between. Germline values: CDR1 SGHRS, CDR2 YFSETQ. The CDR3 protein is CATSEGSYNEQFF. CDR3 in DNA: TGCGCCACCTCAGAGGGCTCCTACAATGAGCAGTTCTTC.

The rearrangement uses TRBV6-4 and TRBJ2-2, with 9 bases identical to TRBD1. This CDR3 is 16 amino acids long. V shed 4 bases, J shed 5 bases, and the junction held 8 bases outside the gene matches. CDR1 is MRHNA, CDR2 SNTAGT, per germline. The CDR3 sequence is CASSARTGVRTGELFF. CDR3 in DNA: TGTGCCAGCAGTGCCCGGACAGGGGTCAGAACCGGGGAGCTGTTTTTT.

This chain links TRBV6-1 with TRBJ2-7, with 11 bases matching TRBD2. The trim removed 7 bases at V and 3 bases at J, leaving 8 bases unmatched. This CDR3 comprises 15 residues. Germline V lookup: CDR1 MNHNS, CDR2 SASEGT. This CDR3 reads CASKGSLAGVYEQYF. The DNA of the CDR3 is TGTGCCAGCAAGGGTTCACTAGCGGGAGTCTACGAGCAGTACTTC.

This chain links TRBV13 with TRBJ2-3; maybe TRBD2 (5 bases). Germline V gene sequence: CDR1 PRHDT, CDR2 FYEKMQ (reference sequence). V lost 5 bases to trimming and J lost 0 bases, with 12 bases between them. CDR3 length: 15 residues. This chain's CDR3 is CASSPTWESTDTQYF. CDR3 nucleotide sequence: TGTGCCAGCAGCCCCACCTGGGAGAGCACAGATACGCAGTATTTT.

Remarks on this clone: Other DNA sequences from this sample encode an identical CDR3 as well. CDR3 sequence reads: CASSSGSNTGELFF. The CDR3 region has the DNA TGTGCCAGCAGTTCGGGTTCGAACACCGGGGAGCTGTTTTTT. V is TRBV27 and J is TRBJ2-2; D gene ambiguous. V gave up 4 bases and J gave up 0 bases, with 6 bases separating them. This CDR3 is 14 amino acids long. Germline V CDR1 and CDR2: MNHEY, SMNVEV (reference sequence).

The chain joins TRBV25-1 to TRBJ1-1; tentatively, D is TRBD1 (5 bases). Germline CDR1 MGHDK, CDR2 SYGVNS. Trimming removed 3 bases from V and 1 base from J, with 9 bases in between. The CDR3 consists of 14 residues. CDR3 in DNA: TGTGCCAGCAGTGATGGGGCAGCGAACACTGAAGCTTTCTTT. This encodes CASSDGAANTEAFF.

The J gene is TRBJ2-1, the V gene TRBV6-5; 10 bases are a match to TRBD2. The CDR3 is 15 residues long. Per the germline V gene, CDR1 is MNHEY and CDR2 is SVGAGI. V shed 2 bases and J 7 bases; nucleotides not matched to a gene: 5. CDR3 in amino acids: CASSYPASGSNEQFF. The CDR3, as DNA: TGTGCCAGCAGTTACCCAGCTAGCGGGAGTAATGAGCAGTTCTTC.

The chain is built from TRBV30 and TRBJ2-2; no firm D call. From germline, CDR1 is GTSNPN and CDR2 SVGIG (reference sequence). This CDR3 has 12 amino acids. V dropped 3 bases and J dropped 3 bases, with 5 bases sitting between them. In DNA form, the CDR3 reads TGTGCCTGGAGGACTTACACCGGGGAGCTGTTTTTT. Encoded protein: CAWRTYTGELFF.